The 29 T cell receptor delta chains presented below share a single source sample, sequenced in a study of gammadelta T cells in human blood. TCRdb repeated clone calling on the RT-PCR reads with CATT. The profile shows over 250 delta-chain clones, approximately 40% of them singletons. The sample comprised non-Vgamma9Vdelta2 gamma-delta T cells from adult blood. The receptors were sampled from a human donor.

This clone was seen only a few times. Since a far larger clone is one base different, this is likely a read error. This sample also contains other DNA sequences that code for the same CDR3. The rearrangement uses TRDV1 and TRDJ1; no definite D call. The CDR3 extends over 18 amino acids. Germline CDR1 is TSWWSYY and CDR2 is QGS. V was clipped by 5 bases and J by 4 bases, with 26 bases between them. CDR3 in amino acids: CALGWATSWLTYLDKLIF. CDR3 nucleotides: TGTGCTCTTGGGTGGGCTACGTCGTGGTTAACATATCTCGATAAACTCATCTTT.

About this clone itself: A far larger clone is one nucleotide away, so this likely arose from a read error. The chain uses TRDV2 and TRDJ1; 10 bases are shared with TRDD3. This CDR3 contains 17 residues. CDR1 is GEAIGNYY and CDR2 is EKD in the germline V gene. This chain's CDR3 is CACDTVTGGSYTDNLIF. The CDR3 nucleotides read TGTGCCTGTGACACCGTTACTGGGGGATCCTACACCGATAACCTCATCTTT.

In regard to this clone: It is likely a read error: a sequence one base away is far more abundant. The same CDR3 also results from other DNA sequences found in this sample. The genes are TRDV1 and TRDJ1; D may be TRDD2 (5 bases). The CDR3 loop spans 19 amino acids. In germline, CDR1 is TSWWSYY, CDR2 QGS. The V gene lost 2 bases and the J gene lost 0 bases, with 22 bases spanning the gap. As DNA, the CDR3 is TGTGCTCTTGGGGAATCCGCTTCCCGCTCTATTCCATACACCGATAAACTCATCTTT. This gives the protein CALGESASRSIPYTDKLIF.

By share, this clone counts as large (0.1 to 1%). The same CDR3 is also encoded by other DNA sequences in this sample. V is TRDV2 and J is TRDJ1; TRDD3 aligns across 10 bases. Germline trimming cut 0 bases from V and 0 bases from J; bases unmatched to any gene: 6. CDR3 length equals 17 residues. In germline, CDR1 is GEAIGNYY, CDR2 EKD. The CDR3 nucleotides are TGTGCCTGTGACACCGTTACTGGGGGATCCTACACCGATAAACTCATCTTT. Its protein product is CACDTVTGGSYTDKLIF.

This clone was counted once. This likely traces to a read error, being one base from a far larger clone. The V call is TRDV1, the J call TRDJ1; weak D call: TRDD3 (5 bases). The CDR3 length is 24 residues. Germline CDR1 reads TSWWSYY; CDR2 reads QGS. The V gene lost 4 bases and the J gene lost 0 bases, with 39 bases spanning the gap. The CDR3 loop reads CALGVPSAGTRDGAFLEYTDKLIF. In DNA form, the CDR3 reads TGTGCTCTTGGGGTACCCTCCGCTGGAACCAGGGATGGGGCGTTTTTAGAGTACACCGATAAACTCATCTTT.

About this clone: The limits of the CDR3 on the DNA are not certain, so only TCRdb's listed CDR3 is given. The J gene is TRDJ1, the V gene TRAV29/DV5. Termini included, the CDR3 measures 19 amino acids. Germline CDR1 is NSMFDY and CDR2 is ISSIKDK. CDR3: CSVLLCSKRGPNPTDKLIF.

Points on this clone: A far larger clone differs by one base, so this is likely a read error. The V call is TRDV1, the J call TRDJ1; 13 bases fit TRDD3. In germline, CDR1 is TSWWSYY, CDR2 QGS. The V segment lost 8 bases and the J segment 1 base; nucleotides outside the gene matches: 19. The CDR3 has 20 residues. The CDR3: CALRGNSYWGIRGVTDKLIF. The DNA of the CDR3 is TGTGCTCTTAGGGGCAACTCGTACTGGGGGATACGCGGGGTCACCGATAAACTCATCTTT.

This clone was counted only a few times. TCRdb's protein for this DNA is that of a much larger clone and differs from the translation at residue 13, likely a read error; the protein shown is the DNA translation. This chain joins TRDV1 and TRDJ1, with unresolved D. The germline V and J ends were trimmed by 5 bases and 4 bases, with 26 bases remaining between them. This CDR3 spans 18 amino acids. Germline V gene lookup returns CDR1 TSWWSYY and CDR2 QGS. DNA of the CDR3: TGTGCTCTTGGGTGGGCTACGTCGTGGTTAACGTATATCGATAAACTCATCTTT. This sequence encodes CALGWATSWLTYIDKLIF.

This clone was seen a few times. The chain links TRDV1 to TRDJ1, with TRDD3 matching over 10 bases. This CDR3 is 24 amino acids long. Germline V gives CDR1 TSWWSYY, CDR2 QGS. V lost 3 bases, J lost 2 bases, and 30 bases stayed unmatched. CDR3 sequence reads: CALGDGGIYGRGGWGILETDKLIF. As DNA, the CDR3 is TGTGCTCTTGGGGATGGCGGGATCTACGGCCGGGGTGGATGGGGGATACTGGAGACCGATAAACTCATCTTT.

This clone came up a few times. TCRdb shows a much larger clone's protein in place of this DNA's translation, and the two differ at residue 16, likely through a read error; the protein shown is translated from the DNA. The chain couples TRDV1 to TRDJ1, with 12 bases matching TRDD3. CDR1 TSWWSYY and CDR2 QGS come from the germline V gene. The CDR3 runs to 18 residues. The CDR3 region has the DNA TGTGCTCTTGGGGACTCGTACTGGGGGATACTGGAGACCGATAAATTCATCTTT. Protein product: CALGDSYWGILETDKFIF.

On this clone: The protein in TCRdb stems from a much larger clone and differs at residue 8 from this DNA's translation, likely a read error; here the protein is translated from the DNA. The gene calls are TRDV1 and TRDJ1; 8 positions agree with TRDD3. Losses at the gene ends were 3 bases for V and 2 bases for J; bases not matched to a gene: 14. CDR3 length: 18 amino acids. Germline-derived CDR1 and CDR2 are TSWWSYY and QGS. The CDR3 loop is CALGDSYLGILETDKLIF. Here the CDR3 DNA reads TGTGCTCTTGGGGACTCGTACTTGGGGATACTGGAGACCGATAAACTCATCTTT.

By proportion, this clone is large. The chain employs TRAV23/DV6 and TRDJ1; 7 bases fit TRDD3. The CDR3 runs 18 residues. The germline CDR1 and CDR2 sequences are NTAFDY and IRPDVSE (reference sequence). CDR3 sequence (DNA): TGTGCCGCCCAATATGGCCCCGAGACTGGGGCGGGGGGCGATAAACTCATCTTT. It yields the protein CAAQYGPETGAGGDKLIF.

This clone was counted a few times. The amino acid sequence in TCRdb belongs to a much larger clone and departs from this DNA's translation at residue 5, likely a sequencing read error; the sequence shown is translated from the DNA. V is TRDV1 and J is TRDJ1; 12 bases align to TRDD3. With V trimmed by 4 bases and J by 2 bases, 11 bases remained unmatched. Germline V gene data show CDR1 as TSWWSYY and CDR2 as QGS. The CDR3 runs to 18 residues. CDR3 sequence reads: CALGGSYWGILETDKLIF. DNA for the CDR3: TGTGCTCTTGGGGGCTCGTACTGGGGGATACTGGAGACCGATAAACTCATCTTT.

This clone was counted only a few times. The TCRdb record carries a much larger clone's protein, which differs from this DNA's translation at residue 9; a read error is the likely cause, and the protein listed here is the DNA translation. The chain is built from TRDV1 and TRDJ1, with TRDD3 matching over 11 bases. V lost 0 bases to trimming and J lost 0 bases; unmatched junction nucleotides: 15. There are 21 residues in the CDR3. Per the germline V gene, CDR1 is TSWWSYY and CDR2 is QGS. Here the CDR3 reads CALGELGLALGDRMYTDKLIF. The CDR3 bases are TGTGCTCTTGGGGAACTGGGCCTAGCACTGGGGGATAGGATGTACACCGATAAACTCATCTTT.

Concerning this clone itself: The likely explanation is a read error, given a far larger clone one base away. This sample also contains other DNA sequences that code for the same CDR3. The chain carries TRDV1 and TRDJ1, with 13 bases lining up with TRDD3. CDR1 and CDR2 (germline): TSWWSYY, QGS. The junction had 25 bases not matched to a gene; V was cut back by 0 bases and J by 0 bases. This CDR3 has 25 residues. The DNA of the CDR3 is TGTGCTCTTGGGGAACTTAGGACCTACTGTGTACTGGGGGATACGCGTCGTCTGTACACCGATAAACTCATCTTT. It specifies CALGELRTYCVLGDTRRLYTDKLIF.

A remark on this clone: With only one base between it and a far larger clone, this is likely a read error. Other DNA sequences from this sample encode an identical CDR3 as well. V gene TRDV1 combines with J gene TRDJ1, with 11 bases lining up with TRDD3. Germline V gene lookup returns CDR1 TSWWSYY and CDR2 QGS. The CDR3 has 21 amino acids. The V gene end was trimmed by 6 bases and the J gene end by 2 bases; junction bases not matched to a gene: 23. The DNA for the CDR3 is TGTGCTCTTGGCTGCCTGGCCTTTCTCAGGGGTGGGGGATACGCGACCGATAAACTCATCTTT. Translated: CALGCLAFLRGGGYATDKLIF.

The chain employs TRDV2 and TRDJ1; TRDD3 matches at 10 bases. This CDR3 has 15 residues. V lost 3 bases to trimming and J lost 4 bases; unmatched junction nucleotides: 7. From germline, CDR1 is GEAIGNYY and CDR2 EKD. CDR3 sequence (DNA): TGTGCCTGTGACTTACTGGGGGATCGAGGCGATAAACTCATCTTT. It specifies CACDLLGDRGDKLIF.

This clone has more than one count but fewer than ten. A read error likely explains why the TCRdb protein, taken from a much larger clone, differs from this DNA's translation at residue 6; the protein shown is translated from the DNA. The V and J genes are TRDV1 and TRDJ1; TRDD3 matches 12 bases. Germline-derived CDR1 and CDR2 are TSWWSYY and QGS. V trimming: 3 bases; J trimming: 2 bases; junction bases outside the gene matches: 10. This CDR3 contains 18 residues. The DNA of the CDR3 is TGTGCTCTTGGGGACACGTACTGGGGGATACTGGAGACCGATAAACTCATCTTT. Protein sequence: CALGDTYWGILETDKLIF.

Comment on this clone: A far more abundant clone sits one base away, making this likely a read error. V and J are TRDV2 and TRDJ3, with 8 bases lining up with TRDD3. Germline CDR1 is GEAIGNYY and CDR2 is EKD. The CDR3 is 22 residues long. CDR3 in amino acids: CACDTTAGLGARSSRDTRQMFF. Written as DNA, the CDR3 is TGTGCCTGTGACACGACGGCTGGACTGGGGGCTAGGAGCTCCAGGGACACCCGACAGATGTTTTTC.

Judged by abundance, this clone is large. The chain has TRDV2 and TRDJ3, with a tentative D call TRDD3 (5 bases). Trimming removed 0 bases at V and 0 bases at J, with 14 bases between. The germline V gene has CDR1 GEAIGNYY and CDR2 EKD. The CDR3 length is 19 residues. The chain's CDR3 is CACDTVGVGSSWDTRQMFF. Here the CDR3 DNA reads TGTGCCTGTGACACCGTTGGGGTTGGAAGCTCCTGGGACACCCGACAGATGTTTTTC.

This clone was detected only a few times. The protein TCRdb gives is from a much larger clone and does not agree with this DNA's translation at residue 14, likely a read error; the protein shown here comes from the DNA. The chain is built from TRDV1 and TRDJ1; 12 nucleotides match TRDD3. The germline CDR1 and CDR2 sequences are TSWWSYY and QGS. The CDR3 loop spans 18 amino acids. J lost 6 bases, V lost 3 bases, and 14 bases had no gene match. CDR3 protein: CALGDSYWGILETNKLIF. CDR3 DNA: TGTGCTCTTGGGGACTCGTACTGGGGGATACTGGAGACCAATAAACTCATCTTT.

As to this clone: This is likely an artifact of a read error, given a far larger clone one base away. This chain joins TRDV2 and TRDJ3; 9 nucleotides agree with TRDD3. J gave up 0 bases and V 0 bases, and 8 bases lay outside the gene matches. The CDR3 length is 20 residues. Germline-derived CDR1 and CDR2 are GEAIGNYY and EKD. CDR3 sequence: CACDTPWGIPISWDTRQMFF. The CDR3 bases are TGTGCCTGTGACACCCCCTGGGGGATCCCCATCTCCTGGGACACCCGACAGATGTTTTTC.

The rearrangement links TRDV1 to TRDJ1, with 11 bases fitting TRDD3. The V segment lost 0 bases and the J segment 0 bases; nucleotides outside the gene matches: 21. CDR1 is TSWWSYY, CDR2 QGS, per germline. This CDR3 contains 23 residues. The CDR3 sequence: CALGELRTYCVLGDRMYTDKLIF. For the CDR3, the DNA is TGTGCTCTTGGGGAACTGAGGACCTACTGTGTACTGGGGGATAGGATGTACACCGATAAACTCATCTTT.

About this clone: A far larger clone is off by one base, so a read error is likely. This chain joins TRDV1 and TRDJ1; D call uncertain. CDR1 is TSWWSYY, CDR2 QGS, per germline. There are 20 residues in the CDR3. V lost 1 base and J lost 2, with 26 bases in between. CDR3 in amino acids: CALGEPSYPFTREFTDKLIF. The DNA for the CDR3 is TGTGCTCTTGGGGAACCAAGCTACCCCTTTACTCGGGAGTTTACCGATAAACTCATCTTT.

This clone was seen once. A far larger clone lies a single base away; this is likely a read error. The chain recombines TRDV1 with TRDJ2; weak D call: TRDD2 (7 bases). Germline values: CDR1 TSWWSYY, CDR2 QGS. The CDR3 sequence is 17 residues long. Here the CDR3 DNA reads TGTGCTCTTGGGATCCTTCCTGGCGTACTGGGAACAGCACAACGCTTCTTT. Translation: CALGILPGVLGTAQRFF.

Remarks on this clone: This likely reflects a read error, since a far larger clone is one base away. This sample also contains other DNA sequences that code for the same CDR3. The chain recombines TRDV3 with TRDJ1, with a weak D call TRDD2 (5 bases). The CDR3 runs to 12 residues. Looked up from germline, CDR1 is TVYSNPD and CDR2 is GDNSRS (reference sequence). The CDR3 nucleotides read TGTGCCTTCCTACGCGGCGTGGAGAATCTCATCTTC. It encodes CAFLRGVENLIF.

As concerns this clone: The protein TCRdb lists belongs to a much larger clone and differs from this DNA's translation at residue 11, which points to a read error; the protein shown is made from the DNA. V usage is TRDV1 and J usage is TRDJ1, with D unresolved. This CDR3 region has 18 residues. CDR1 TSWWSYY and CDR2 QGS come from the germline V gene. V lost 5 bases, J lost 4 bases, and 26 bases lay in between. DNA for the CDR3: TGTGCTCTTGGGTGGGCTACGTCGTGGTTAATGTATCTCGATAAACTCATCTTT. Translated: CALGWATSWLMYLDKLIF.

Comments on this clone: This likely came from a read error, as a far larger clone is one base away. Other DNA sequences in the same sample also yield this CDR3. The gene calls are TRDV1 and TRDJ1, with 10 nucleotides matching TRDD3. Trimming at V came to 3 bases and at J to 0 bases, leaving 34 bases not matched to a gene. The CDR3 totals 26 residues. Per germline, CDR1 TSWWSYY and CDR2 QGS. The CDR3 is CALGDGGIYGRGGWGIQGDYTDKLIF. CDR3 nucleotide sequence: TGTGCTCTTGGGGATGGCGGTATCTACGGCCGGGGTGGATGGGGGATACAAGGGGATTACACCGATAAACTCATCTTT.

A note on this clone: This likely came from a read error, as a far larger clone is one base away. The chain carries TRDV2 and TRDJ3, with 7 bases fitting TRDD3. In germline, CDR1 is GEAIGNYY, CDR2 EKD. The CDR3 covers 23 residues. With V trimmed by 0 bases and J by 0 bases, 19 bases remained unmatched. The CDR3, as DNA: TGTGCCTGTGACACCGCTCACCGCCTGGGGGGTTCGGTAAGCTCCTGGGACACCCGACAGATGTTTTTC. Translating it yields CACDTAHRLGGSVSSWDTRQMFF.